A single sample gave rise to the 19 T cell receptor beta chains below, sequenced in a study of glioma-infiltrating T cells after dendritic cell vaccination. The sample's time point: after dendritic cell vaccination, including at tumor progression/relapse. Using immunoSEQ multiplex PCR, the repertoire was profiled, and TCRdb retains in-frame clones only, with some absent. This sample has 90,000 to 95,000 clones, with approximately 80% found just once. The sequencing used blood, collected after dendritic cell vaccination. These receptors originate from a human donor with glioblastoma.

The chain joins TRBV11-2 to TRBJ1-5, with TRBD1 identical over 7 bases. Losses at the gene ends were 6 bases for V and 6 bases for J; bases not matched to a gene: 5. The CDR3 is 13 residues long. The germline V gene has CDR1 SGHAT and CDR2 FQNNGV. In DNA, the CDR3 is TGTGCCAGCAGTGAACAGGGGAGTCAGCCCCAGCATTTT. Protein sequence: CASSEQGSQPQHF.

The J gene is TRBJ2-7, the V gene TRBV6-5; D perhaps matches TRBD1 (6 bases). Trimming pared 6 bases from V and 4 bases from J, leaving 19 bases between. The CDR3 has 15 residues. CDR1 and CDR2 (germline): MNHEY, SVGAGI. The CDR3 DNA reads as TGTGCCAGCAGACCGGGCCCAACAGGGTTATACGAGCAGTACGTC. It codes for CASRPGPTGLYEQYV.

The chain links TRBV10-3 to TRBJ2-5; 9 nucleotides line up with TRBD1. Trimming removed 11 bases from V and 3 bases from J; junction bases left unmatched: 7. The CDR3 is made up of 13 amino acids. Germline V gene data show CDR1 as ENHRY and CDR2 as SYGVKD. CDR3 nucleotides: TGTGCCGCCTCCGGGACAGGGAAAGAGACCCAGTACTTC. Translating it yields CAASGTGKETQYF.

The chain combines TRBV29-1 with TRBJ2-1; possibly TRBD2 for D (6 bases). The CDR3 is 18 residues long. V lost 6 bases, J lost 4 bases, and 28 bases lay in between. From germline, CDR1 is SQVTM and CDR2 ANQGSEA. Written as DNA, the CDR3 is TGCAGCGTCCGACGCGGGGCTAGCGCGTCTTCTGGGTACAATGAGCAGTTCTTC. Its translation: CSVRRGASASSGYNEQFF.

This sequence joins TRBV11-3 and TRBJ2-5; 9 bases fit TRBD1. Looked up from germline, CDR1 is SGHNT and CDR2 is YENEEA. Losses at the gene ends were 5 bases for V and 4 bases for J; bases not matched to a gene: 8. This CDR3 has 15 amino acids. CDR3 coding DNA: TGTGCCAGCAGCAACCGACAGGGGGACTTAGAGACCCAGTACTTC. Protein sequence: CASSNRQGDLETQYF.

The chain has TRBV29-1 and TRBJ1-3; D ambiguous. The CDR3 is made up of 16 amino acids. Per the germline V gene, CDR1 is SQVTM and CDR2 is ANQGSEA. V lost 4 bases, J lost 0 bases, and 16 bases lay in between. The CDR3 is CSVVGRREFSGNTIYF. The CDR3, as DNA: TGCAGCGTTGTTGGCCGACGGGAGTTCTCTGGAAACACCATATATTTT.

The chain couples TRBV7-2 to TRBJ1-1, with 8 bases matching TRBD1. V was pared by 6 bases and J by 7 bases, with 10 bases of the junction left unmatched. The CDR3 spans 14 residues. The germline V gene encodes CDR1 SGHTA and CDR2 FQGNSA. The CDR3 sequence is CASRTQGVGYEAFF. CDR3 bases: TGTGCCAGCAGAACACAGGGGGTGGGGTATGAAGCTTTCTTT. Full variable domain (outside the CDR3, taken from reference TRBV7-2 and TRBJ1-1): GAGVSQSPSNKVTEKGKDVELRCDPISGHTALYWYRQSLGQGLEFLIYFQGNSAPDKSGLPSDRFSAERTGGSVSTLTIQRTQQEDSAVYLCASRTQGVGYEAFFGQGTRLTVV.

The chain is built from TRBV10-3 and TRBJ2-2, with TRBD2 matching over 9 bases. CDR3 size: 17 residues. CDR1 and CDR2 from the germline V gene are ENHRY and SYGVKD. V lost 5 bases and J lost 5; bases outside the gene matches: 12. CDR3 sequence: CAISPSGGGRATGELFF. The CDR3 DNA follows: TGTGCCATCAGTCCCTCCGGGGGCGGGAGGGCGACCGGGGAGCTGTTTTTT.

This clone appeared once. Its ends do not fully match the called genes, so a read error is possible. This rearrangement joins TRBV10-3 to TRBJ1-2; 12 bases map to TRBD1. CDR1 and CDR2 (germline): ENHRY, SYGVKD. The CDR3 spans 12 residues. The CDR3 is CAISRDRGRRSF. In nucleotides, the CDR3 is TGTGCCATCAGTCGGGACAGGGGGCGGAGGTCTTTC.

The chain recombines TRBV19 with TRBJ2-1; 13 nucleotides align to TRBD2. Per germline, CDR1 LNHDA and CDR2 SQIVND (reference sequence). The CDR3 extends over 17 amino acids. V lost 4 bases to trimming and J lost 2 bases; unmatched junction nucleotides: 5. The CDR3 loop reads CASSTGTSGTTYNEQFF. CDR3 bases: TGTGCCAGTAGTACCGGGACTAGCGGGACCACCTACAATGAGCAGTTCTTC.

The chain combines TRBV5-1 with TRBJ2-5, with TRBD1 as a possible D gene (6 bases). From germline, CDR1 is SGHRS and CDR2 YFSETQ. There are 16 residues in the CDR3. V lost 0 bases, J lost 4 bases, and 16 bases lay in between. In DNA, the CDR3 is TGCGCCAGCAGCTTGGGTCAGGCAGGGGCGGCAGAGACCCAGTACTTC. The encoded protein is CASSLGQAGAAETQYF.

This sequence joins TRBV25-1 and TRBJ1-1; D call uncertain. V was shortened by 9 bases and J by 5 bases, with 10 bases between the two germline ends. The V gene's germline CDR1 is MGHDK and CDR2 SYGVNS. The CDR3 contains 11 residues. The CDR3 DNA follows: TGTGCCAGTAGAGCGGAGACTGAAGCTTTCTTT. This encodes CASRAETEAFF.

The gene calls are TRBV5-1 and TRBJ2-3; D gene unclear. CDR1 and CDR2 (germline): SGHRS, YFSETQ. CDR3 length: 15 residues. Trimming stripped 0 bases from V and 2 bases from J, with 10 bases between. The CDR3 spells CASSLDSRPTDTQYF. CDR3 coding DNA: TGCGCCAGCAGCTTGGACAGTCGTCCCACAGATACGCAGTATTTT.

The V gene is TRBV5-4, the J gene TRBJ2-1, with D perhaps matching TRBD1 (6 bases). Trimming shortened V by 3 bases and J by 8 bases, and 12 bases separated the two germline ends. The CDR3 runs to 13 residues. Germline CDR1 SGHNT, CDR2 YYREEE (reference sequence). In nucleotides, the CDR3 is TGTGCCAGCAGCTCCCCCAGGGGCGATGAGCAGTTCTTC. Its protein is CASSSPRGDEQFF.

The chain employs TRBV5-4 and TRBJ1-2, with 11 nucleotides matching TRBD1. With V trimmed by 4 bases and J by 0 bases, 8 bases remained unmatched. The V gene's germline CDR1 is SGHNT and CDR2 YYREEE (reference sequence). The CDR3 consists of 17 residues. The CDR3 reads CASSPRTGGSSNYGYTF. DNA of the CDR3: TGTGCCAGCAGCCCGCGGACAGGGGGCTCCTCTAACTATGGCTACACCTTC.

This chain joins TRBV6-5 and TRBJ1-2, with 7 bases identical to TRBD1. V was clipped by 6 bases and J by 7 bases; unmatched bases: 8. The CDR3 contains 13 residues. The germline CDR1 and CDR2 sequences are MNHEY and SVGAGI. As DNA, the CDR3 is TGTGCCAGCAGCCCCGACAGGGCCCGTGGCTACACCTTC. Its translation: CASSPDRARGYTF.

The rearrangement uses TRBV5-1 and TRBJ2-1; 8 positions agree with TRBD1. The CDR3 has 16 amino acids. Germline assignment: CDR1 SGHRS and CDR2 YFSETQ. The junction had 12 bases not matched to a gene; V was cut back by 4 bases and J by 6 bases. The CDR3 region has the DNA TGCGCCAGCAGCCCATCGGACAGGGTGGTTGGCAATGAGCAGTTCTTC. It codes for CASSPSDRVVGNEQFF.

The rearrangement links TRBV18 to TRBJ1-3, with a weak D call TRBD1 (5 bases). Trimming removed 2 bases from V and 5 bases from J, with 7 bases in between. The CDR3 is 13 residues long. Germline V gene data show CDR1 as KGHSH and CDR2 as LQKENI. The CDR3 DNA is TGTGCCAGCTCACCAAACAGGAGAAACACCATATATTTT. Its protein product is CASSPNRRNTIYF. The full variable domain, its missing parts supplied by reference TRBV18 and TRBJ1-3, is NAGVMQNPRHLVRRRGQEARLRCSPMKGHSHVYWYRQLPEEGLKFMVYLQKENIIDESGMPKERFSAEFPKEGPSILRIQQVVRGDSAAYFCASSPNRRNTIYFGEGSWLTVV.

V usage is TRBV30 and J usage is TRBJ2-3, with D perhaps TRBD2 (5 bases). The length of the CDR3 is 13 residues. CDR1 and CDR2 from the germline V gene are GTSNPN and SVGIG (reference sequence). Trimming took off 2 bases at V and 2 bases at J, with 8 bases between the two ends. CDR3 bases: TGTGCCTGGAGTCAAGCGGTCACAGATACGCAGTATTTT. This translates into CAWSQAVTDTQYF.